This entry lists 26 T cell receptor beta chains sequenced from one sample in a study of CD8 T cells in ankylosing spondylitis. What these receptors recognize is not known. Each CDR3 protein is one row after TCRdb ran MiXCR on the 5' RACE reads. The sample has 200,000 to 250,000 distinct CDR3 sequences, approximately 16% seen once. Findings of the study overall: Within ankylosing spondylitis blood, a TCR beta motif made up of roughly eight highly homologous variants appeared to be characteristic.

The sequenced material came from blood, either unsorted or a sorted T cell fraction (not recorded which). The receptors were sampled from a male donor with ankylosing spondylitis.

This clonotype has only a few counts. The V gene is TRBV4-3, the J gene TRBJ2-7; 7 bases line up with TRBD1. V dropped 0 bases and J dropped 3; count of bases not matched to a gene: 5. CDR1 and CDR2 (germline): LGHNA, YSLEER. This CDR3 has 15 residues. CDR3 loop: CASSQDKGALYEQYF. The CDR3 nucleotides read TGCGCCAGCAGCCAAGATAAGGGGGCACTCTACGAGCAGTACTTC.

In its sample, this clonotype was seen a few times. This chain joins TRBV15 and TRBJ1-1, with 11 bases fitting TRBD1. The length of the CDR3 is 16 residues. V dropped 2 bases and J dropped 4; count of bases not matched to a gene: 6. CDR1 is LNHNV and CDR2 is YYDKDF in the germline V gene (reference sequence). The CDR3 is CATSRYRTGGITEAFF. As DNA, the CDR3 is TGTGCCACCAGCAGATATCGGACAGGGGGCATCACTGAAGCTTTCTTT.

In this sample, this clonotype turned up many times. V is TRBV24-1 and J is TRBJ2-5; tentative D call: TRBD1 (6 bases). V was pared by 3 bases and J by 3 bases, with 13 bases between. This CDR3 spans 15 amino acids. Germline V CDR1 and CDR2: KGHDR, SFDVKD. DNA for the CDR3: TGTGCCACCAGTGATCCCGGACAGATCAAAGAGACCCAGTACTTC. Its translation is CATSDPGQIKETQYF.

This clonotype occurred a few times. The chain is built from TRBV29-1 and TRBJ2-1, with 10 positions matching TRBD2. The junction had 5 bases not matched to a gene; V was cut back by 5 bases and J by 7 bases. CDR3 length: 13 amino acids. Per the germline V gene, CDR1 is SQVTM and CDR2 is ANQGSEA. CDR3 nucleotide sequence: TGCAGCGTTTCTGCTAGCGGGGGTAATGAGCAGTTCTTC. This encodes CSVSASGGNEQFF.

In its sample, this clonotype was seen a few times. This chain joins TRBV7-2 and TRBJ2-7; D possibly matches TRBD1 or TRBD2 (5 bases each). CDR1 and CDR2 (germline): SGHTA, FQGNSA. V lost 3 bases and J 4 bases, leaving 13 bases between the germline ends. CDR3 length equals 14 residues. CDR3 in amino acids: CASSFGTMGYEQYF. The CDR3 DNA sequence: TGTGCCAGCAGCTTCGGGACCATGGGTTACGAGCAGTACTTC.

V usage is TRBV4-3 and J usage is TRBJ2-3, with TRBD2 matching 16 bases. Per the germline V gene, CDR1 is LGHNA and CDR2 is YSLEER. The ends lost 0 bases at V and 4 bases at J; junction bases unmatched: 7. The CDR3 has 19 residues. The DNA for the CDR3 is TGCGCCAGCAGCCAAGATCCCGGGACTAGCGGGAGGGCTGCAGATACGCAGTATTTT. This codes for CASSQDPGTSGRAADTQYF.

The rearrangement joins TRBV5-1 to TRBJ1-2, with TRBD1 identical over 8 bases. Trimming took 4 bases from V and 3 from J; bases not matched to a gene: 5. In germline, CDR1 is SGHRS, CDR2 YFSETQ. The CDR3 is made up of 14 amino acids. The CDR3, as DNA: TGCGCCAGCAGCCCAGGGACAGGAGACTATGGCTACACCTTC. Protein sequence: CASSPGTGDYGYTF.

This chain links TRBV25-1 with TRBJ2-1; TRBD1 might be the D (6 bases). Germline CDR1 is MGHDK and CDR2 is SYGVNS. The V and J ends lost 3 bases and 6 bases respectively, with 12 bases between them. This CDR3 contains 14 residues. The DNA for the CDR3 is TGTGCCAGCAGTGACCCCGCAGGGGTCAATGAGCAGTTCTTC. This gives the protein CASSDPAGVNEQFF.

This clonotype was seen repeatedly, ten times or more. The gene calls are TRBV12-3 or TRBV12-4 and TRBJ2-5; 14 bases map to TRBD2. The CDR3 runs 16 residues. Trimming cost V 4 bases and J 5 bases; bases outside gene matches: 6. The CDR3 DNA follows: TGTGCCAGCAGTTCGGGACTAGCGGGGGCATTGGAGACCCAGTACTTC. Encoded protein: CASSSGLAGALETQYF.

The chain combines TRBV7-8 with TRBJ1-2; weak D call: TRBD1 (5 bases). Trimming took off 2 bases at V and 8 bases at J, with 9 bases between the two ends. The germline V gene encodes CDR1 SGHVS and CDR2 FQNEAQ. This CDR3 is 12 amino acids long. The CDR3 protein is CASSLFREGYTF. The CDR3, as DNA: TGTGCCAGCAGCTTATTCAGGGAAGGCTACACCTTC. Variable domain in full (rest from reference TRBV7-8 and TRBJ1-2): GAGVSQSPRYKVAKRGQDVALRCDPISGHVSLFWYQQALGQGPEFLTYFQNEAQLDKSGLPSDRFFAERPEGSVSTLKIQRTQQEDSAVYLCASSLFREGYTFGSGTRLTVV.

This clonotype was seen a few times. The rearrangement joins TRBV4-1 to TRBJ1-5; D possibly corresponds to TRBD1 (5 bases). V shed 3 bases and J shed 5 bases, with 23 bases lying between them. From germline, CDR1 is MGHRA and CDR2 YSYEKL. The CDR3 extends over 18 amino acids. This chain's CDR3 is CASSQRANQGRLDQPQHF. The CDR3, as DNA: TGCGCCAGCAGCCAGAGAGCTAATCAGGGTCGGTTAGATCAGCCCCAGCATTTT.

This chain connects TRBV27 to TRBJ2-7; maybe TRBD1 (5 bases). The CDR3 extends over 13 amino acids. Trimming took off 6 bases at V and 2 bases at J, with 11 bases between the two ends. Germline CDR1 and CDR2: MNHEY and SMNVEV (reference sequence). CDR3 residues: CASSGSGPYEQYF. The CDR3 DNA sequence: TGTGCCAGCAGCGGGTCAGGGCCCTACGAGCAGTACTTC.

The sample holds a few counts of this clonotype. As DNA, the CDR3 is TGCGCCAGCAGCTCGAATATAGCGGGGGGGCCTGCAGATACGCAGTATTTT. Its translation is CASSSNIAGGPADTQYF. This chain connects TRBV5-1 to TRBJ2-3, with 11 bases aligning to TRBD2. Trimming at V came to 3 bases and at J to 4 bases, leaving 10 bases not matched to a gene. Germline CDR1 is SGHRS and CDR2 is YFSETQ. The CDR3 extends over 17 amino acids.

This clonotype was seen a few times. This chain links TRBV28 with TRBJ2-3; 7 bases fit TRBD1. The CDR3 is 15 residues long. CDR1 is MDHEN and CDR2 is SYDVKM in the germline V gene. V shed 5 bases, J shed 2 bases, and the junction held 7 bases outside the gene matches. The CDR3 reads CASSVTGALTDTQYF. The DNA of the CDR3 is TGTGCCAGCAGTGTCACAGGGGCCCTCACAGATACGCAGTATTTT.

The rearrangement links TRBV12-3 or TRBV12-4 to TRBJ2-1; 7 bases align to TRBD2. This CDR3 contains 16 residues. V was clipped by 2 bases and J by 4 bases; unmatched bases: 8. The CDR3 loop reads CASSLSGLVSYNEQFF. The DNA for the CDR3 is TGTGCCAGCAGTTTATCAGGACTAGTTTCTTACAATGAGCAGTTCTTC.

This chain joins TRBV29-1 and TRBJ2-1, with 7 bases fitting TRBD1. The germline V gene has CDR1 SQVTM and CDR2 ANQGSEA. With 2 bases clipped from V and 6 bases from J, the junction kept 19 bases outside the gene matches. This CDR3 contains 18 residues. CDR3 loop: CSVEPYRGTVRVSNEQFF. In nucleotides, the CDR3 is TGCAGCGTTGAACCTTACAGGGGCACGGTACGGGTCAGCAATGAGCAGTTCTTC.

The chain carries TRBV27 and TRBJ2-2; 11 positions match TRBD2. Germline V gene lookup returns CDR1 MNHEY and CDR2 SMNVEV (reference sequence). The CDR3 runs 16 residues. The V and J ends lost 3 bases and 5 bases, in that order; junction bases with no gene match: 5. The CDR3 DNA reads TGTGCCAGCAGTTTTATCCTAGCGGGAGGTACCGGGGAGCTGTTTTTT. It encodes CASSFILAGGTGELFF.

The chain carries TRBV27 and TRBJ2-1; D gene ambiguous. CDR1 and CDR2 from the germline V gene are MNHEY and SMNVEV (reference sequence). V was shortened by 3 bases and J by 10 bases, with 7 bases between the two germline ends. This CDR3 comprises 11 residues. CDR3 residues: CASSFGHEQFF. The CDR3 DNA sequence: TGTGCCAGCAGTTTTGGGCACGAGCAGTTCTTC.

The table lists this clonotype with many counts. The DNA of the CDR3 is TGTGCCAGCAGTTGGGTCACCTCAGATACGCAGTATTTT. It specifies CASSWVTSDTQYF. V is TRBV12-3 or TRBV12-4 and J is TRBJ2-3, with unresolved D. V was trimmed by 4 bases and J by 4 bases, leaving 9 bases between them. CDR3 length: 13 residues.

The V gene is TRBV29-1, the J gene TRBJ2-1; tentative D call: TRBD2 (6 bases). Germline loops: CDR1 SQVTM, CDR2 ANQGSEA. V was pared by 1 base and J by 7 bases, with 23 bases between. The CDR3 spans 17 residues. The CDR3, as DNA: TGCAGCGTTGAAGCAAGTGGGGCGGGATCGGTGTGGAATGAGCAGTTCTTC. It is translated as CSVEASGAGSVWNEQFF.

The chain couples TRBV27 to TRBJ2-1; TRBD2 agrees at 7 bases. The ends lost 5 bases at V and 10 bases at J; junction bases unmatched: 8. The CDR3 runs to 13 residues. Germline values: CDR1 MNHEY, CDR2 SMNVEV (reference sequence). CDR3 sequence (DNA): TGTGCCAGCAGTGTCGGACTAGTGGACGAGCAGTTCTTC. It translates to CASSVGLVDEQFF.

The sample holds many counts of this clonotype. The CDR3 sequence is CSVVPGTGELFF. The CDR3 nucleotides are TGCAGCGTTGTTCCGGGGACCGGGGAGCTGTTTTTT. The chain recombines TRBV29-1 with TRBJ2-2, with D tentatively TRBD2 (5 bases). Between the trimmed V and J ends, which lost 4 bases and 5 bases, there was a span of 8 bases. Germline assignment: CDR1 SQVTM and CDR2 ANQGSEA. This CDR3 region has 12 residues.

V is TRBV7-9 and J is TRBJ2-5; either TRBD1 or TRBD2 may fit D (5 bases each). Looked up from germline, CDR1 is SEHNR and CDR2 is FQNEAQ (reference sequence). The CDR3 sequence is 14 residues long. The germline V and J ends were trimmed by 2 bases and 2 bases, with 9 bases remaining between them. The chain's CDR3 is CASSLRWGQETQYF. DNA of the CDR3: TGTGCCAGCAGCTTAAGATGGGGGCAAGAGACCCAGTACTTC.

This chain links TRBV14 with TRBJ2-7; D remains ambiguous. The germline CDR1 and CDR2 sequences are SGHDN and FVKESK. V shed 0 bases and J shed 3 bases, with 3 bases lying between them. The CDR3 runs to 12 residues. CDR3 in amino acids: CASSQDIYEQYF. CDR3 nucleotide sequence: TGTGCCAGCAGCCAAGATATCTACGAGCAGTACTTC.

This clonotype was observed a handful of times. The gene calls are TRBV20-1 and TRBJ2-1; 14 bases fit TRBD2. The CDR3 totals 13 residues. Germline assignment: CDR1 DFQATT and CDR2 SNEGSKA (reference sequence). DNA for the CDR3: TGCAGCGCCGGGACTAGCGGGAGTGATGAGCAGTTCTTC. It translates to CSAGTSGSDEQFF.

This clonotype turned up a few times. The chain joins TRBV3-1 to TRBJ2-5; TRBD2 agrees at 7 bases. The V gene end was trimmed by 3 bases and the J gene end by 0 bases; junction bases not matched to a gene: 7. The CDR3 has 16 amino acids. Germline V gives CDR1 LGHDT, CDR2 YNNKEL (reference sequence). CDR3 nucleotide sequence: TGTGCCAGCAGCCAGGCCGTGGGAGGGCACCAAGAGACCCAGTACTTC. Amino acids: CASSQAVGGHQETQYF.